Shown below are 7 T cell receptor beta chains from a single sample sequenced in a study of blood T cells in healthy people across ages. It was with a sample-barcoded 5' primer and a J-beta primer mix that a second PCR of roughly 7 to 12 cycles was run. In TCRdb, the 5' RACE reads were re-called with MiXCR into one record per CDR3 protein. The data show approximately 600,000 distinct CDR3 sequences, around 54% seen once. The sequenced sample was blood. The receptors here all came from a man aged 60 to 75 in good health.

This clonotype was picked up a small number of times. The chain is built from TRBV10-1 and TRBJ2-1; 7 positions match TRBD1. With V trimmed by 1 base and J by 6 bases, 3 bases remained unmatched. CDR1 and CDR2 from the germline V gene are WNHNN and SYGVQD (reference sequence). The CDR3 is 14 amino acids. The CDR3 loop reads CASSELGQINEQFF. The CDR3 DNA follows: TGCGCCAGCAGTGAGTTGGGACAGATCAATGAGCAGTTCTTC.

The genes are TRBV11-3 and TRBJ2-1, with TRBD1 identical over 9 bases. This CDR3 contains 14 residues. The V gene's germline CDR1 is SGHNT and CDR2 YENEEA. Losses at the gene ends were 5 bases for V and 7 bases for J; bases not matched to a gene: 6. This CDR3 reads CASSPRDRENEQFF. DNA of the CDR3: TGTGCCAGCAGCCCCCGGGACAGGGAAAATGAGCAGTTCTTC. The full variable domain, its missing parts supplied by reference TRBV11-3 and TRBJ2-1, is EAGVVQSPRYKIIEKKQPVAFWCNPISGHNTLYWYLQNLGQGPELLIRYENEEAVDDSQLPKDRFSAERLKGVDSTLKIQPAELGDSAVYLCASSPRDRENEQFFGPGTRLTVL.

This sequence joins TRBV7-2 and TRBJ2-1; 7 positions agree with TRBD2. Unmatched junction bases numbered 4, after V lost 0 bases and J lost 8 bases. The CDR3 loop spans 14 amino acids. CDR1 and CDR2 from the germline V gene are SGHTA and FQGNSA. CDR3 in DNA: TGTGCCAGCAGCTTAGCGGGGGGGGTTGATGAGCAGTTCTTC. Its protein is CASSLAGGVDEQFF. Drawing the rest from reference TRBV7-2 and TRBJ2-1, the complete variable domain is GAGVSQSPSNKVTEKGKDVELRCDPISGHTALYWYRQSLGQGLEFLIYFQGNSAPDKSGLPSDRFSAERTGGSVSTLTIQRTQQEDSAVYLCASSLAGGVDEQFFGPGTRLTVL.

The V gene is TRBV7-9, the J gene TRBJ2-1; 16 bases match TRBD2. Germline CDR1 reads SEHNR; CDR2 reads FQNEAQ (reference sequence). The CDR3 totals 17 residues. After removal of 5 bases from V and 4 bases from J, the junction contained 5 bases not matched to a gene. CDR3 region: CASSAGTSGGAYNEQFF. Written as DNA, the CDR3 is TGTGCCAGCAGCGCCGGGACTAGCGGGGGGGCTTACAATGAGCAGTTCTTC.

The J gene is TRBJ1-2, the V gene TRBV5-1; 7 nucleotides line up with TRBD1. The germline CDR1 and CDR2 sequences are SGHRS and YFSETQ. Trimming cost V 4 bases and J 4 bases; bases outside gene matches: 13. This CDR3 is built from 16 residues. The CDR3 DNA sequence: TGCGCCAGCAGCGATAGTGACGACAGGGTAGTCTATGGCTACACCTTC. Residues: CASSDSDDRVVYGYTF.

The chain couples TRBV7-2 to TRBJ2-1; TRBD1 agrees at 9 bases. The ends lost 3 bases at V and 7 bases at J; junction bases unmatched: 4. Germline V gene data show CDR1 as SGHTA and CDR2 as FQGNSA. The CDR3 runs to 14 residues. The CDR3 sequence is CASSLDRGGNEQFF. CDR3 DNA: TGTGCCAGCAGCTTGGACAGGGGTGGGAATGAGCAGTTCTTC.

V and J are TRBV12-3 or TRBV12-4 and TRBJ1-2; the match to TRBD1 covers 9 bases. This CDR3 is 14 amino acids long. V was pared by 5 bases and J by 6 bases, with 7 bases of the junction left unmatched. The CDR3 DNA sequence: TGTGCCAGCAGTCCTGGACAGGGGCGGGATGGCTACACCTTC. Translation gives CASSPGQGRDGYTF.